The clone carrying this T cell receptor beta chain came up once. The CDR3 has 13 residues. Trimming removed 2 bases from V and 9 bases from J, with 14 bases in between. Germline V CDR1 and CDR2: MNHEY, SMNVEV (reference sequence). The data were obtained in a study of shared clonotypes between healthy human individuals. Division of CD4+ cells produced a CD45RA+ naive subset and a CD45RA-negative memory subset. Profiled with immunoSEQ multiplex PCR; TCRdb holds only in-frame clones, not every one. The sample shows roughly 2,500,000 clones, approximately 93% of them seen only once. The receptor's source is a man between 18 and 35 years old in good health. Some clones in this sample may be carry-over from other donors' samples. The sequenced sample consisted of naive CD4+ T cells from PBMCs. Subset meaning: CD45RA+ positively selected. This chain links TRBV27 with TRBJ2-7; D not certain. Here the CDR3 DNA reads TGTGCCAGCAGTTTAGGGGTGGCCTGGGGGCAGTACTTC. Translated, it gives CASSLGVAWGQYF.